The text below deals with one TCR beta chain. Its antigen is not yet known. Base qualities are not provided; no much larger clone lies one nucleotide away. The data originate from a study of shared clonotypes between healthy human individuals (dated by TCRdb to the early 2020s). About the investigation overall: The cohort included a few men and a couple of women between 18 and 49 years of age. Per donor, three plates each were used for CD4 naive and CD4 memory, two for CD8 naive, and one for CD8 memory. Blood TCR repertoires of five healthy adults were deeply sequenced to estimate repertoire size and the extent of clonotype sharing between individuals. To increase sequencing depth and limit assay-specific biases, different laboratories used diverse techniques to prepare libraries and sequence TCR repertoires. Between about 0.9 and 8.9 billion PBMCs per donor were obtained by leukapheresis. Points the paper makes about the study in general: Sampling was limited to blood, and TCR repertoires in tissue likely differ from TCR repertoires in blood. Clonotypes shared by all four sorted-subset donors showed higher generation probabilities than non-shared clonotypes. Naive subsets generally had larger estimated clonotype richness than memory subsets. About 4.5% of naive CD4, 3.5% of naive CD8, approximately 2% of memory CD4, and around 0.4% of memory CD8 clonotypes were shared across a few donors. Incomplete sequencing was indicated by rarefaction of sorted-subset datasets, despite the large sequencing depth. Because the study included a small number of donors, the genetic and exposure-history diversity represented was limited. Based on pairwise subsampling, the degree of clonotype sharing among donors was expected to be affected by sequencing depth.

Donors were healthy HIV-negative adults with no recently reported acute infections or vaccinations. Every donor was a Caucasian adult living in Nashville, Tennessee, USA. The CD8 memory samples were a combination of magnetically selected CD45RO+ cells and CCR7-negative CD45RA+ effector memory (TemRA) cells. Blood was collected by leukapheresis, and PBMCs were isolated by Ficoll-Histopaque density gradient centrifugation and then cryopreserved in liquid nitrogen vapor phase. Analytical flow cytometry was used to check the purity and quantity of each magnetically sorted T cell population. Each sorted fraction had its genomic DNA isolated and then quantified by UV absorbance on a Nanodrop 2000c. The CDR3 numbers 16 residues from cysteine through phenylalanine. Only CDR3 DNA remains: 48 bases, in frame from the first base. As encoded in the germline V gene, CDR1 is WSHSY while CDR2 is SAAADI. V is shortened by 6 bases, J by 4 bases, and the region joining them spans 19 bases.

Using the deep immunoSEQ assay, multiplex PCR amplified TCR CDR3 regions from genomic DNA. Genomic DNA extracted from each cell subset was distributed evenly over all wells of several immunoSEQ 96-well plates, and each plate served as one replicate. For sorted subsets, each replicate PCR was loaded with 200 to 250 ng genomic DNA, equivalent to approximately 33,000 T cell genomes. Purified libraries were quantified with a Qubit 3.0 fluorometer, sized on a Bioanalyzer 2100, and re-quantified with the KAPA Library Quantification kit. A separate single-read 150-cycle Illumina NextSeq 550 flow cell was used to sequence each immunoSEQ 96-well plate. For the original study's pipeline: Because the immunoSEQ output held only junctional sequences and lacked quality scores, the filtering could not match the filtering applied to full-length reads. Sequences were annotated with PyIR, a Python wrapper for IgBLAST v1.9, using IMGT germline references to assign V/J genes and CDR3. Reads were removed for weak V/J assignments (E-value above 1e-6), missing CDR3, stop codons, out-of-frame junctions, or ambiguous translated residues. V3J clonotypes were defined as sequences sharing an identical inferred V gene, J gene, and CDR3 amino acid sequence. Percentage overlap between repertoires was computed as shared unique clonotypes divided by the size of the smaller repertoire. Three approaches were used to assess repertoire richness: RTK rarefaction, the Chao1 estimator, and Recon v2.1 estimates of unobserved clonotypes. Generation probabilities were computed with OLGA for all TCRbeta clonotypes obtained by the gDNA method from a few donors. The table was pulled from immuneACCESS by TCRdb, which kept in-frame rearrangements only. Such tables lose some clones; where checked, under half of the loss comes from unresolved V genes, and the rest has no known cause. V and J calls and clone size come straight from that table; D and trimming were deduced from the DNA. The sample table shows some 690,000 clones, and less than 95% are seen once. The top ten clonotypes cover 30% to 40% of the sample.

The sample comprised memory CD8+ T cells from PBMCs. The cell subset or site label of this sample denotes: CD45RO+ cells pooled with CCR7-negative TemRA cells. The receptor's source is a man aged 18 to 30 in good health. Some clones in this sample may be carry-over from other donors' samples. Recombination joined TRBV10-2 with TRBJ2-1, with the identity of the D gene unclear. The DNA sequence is TGCGCCAGCAGCCCCGGCTCAGCTTCACTATACAATGAGCAGTTCTTC. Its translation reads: CASSPGSASLYNEQFF.